This is a list of T cell receptor beta chains from one sample in a study of identical twins. Each CDR3 protein is one row after TCRdb ran MiXCR on the 5' RACE reads. The table records hundreds of thousands of distinct CDR3 sequences, 18% of them present only once. The same data also went into a second study, on T cells expressing NK-cell markers.

The sequenced sample consisted of PBMCs. The receptor source for this set is a woman aged 18-30 years in good health. Each CDR3 is given with its conserved first and last residue. Fields, in order: J gene, D gene, clone size, V gene, CDR3 DNA, CDR3 protein. D genes are given only for firm matches. Not every row has a clone size; where given, it reads once, few, many or a size class.

TRBJ2-6 | . | few | TRBV5-1 | TGCGCCAGCAGCGATGGCACACAGGGTCTTACCCCTGGGGCCAACGTCCTGACTTTC | CASSDGTQGLTPGANVLTF
TRBJ2-3 | TRBD2 | . | TRBV2 | TGTGCCAGCAAGCGGGGGGGTGCAGATACGCAGTATTTT | CASKRGGADTQYF
TRBJ2-1 | . | once | TRBV7-2 | TGTGCCAGCAGCTTAACAGAACATTCCTCCTACAATGAGCAGTTCTTC | CASSLTEHSSYNEQFF
TRBJ2-3 | . | few | TRBV4-2 | TGTGCCAGCAGCCAACGGGGGGCCAACACAGATACGCAGTATTTT | CASSQRGANTDTQYF
TRBJ2-7 | . | few | TRBV6-2/TRBV6-3 | TGTGCCAGCAGTTACTCAGCAAGATTATTGAGTTCCTACGAGCAGTACTTC | CASSYSARLLSSYEQYF
TRBJ2-5 | . | . | TRBV29-1 | TGCAGCGTGGCTCTAGGAAGTGAGACCCAGTACTTC | CSVALGSETQYF
TRBJ2-3 | . | . | TRBV30 | TGTGCCTGGAGCTTTATCTCAGATACGCAGTATTTT | CAWSFISDTQYF
TRBJ2-7 | . | few | TRBV6-2/TRBV6-3 | TGTGCCAGCACCCGGGGATACTCCTACGAGCAGTACTTC | CASTRGYSYEQYF
TRBJ1-2 | . | few | TRBV7-2 | TGTGCCAGCAGCGTATACAGCTATGGCTACACCTTC | CASSVYSYGYTF
TRBJ1-2 | . | few | TRBV10-3 | TGTGCCATCAGTGAGCGTGGGACACCTCCCTATGGCTACACCTTC | CAISERGTPPYGYTF
TRBJ2-1 | . | . | TRBV5-6 | TGTGCCAGCGCAAGACGAGGGGGTCGACAACCTGAGCAGTTCTTC | CASARRGGRQPEQFF
TRBJ2-1 | . | . | TRBV15 | TGTGCCACCAGCAGAGAGGGAATCCAGGGCAATGAGCAGTTCTTC | CATSREGIQGNEQFF
TRBJ2-4 | TRBD1 | . | TRBV10-3 | TGTGCCATCAGTCAACAGGGGGCTGGAAAGGGCATTCAGTACTTC | CAISQQGAGKGIQYF
TRBJ2-7 | TRBD1 | . | TRBV27 | TGTGCCAGCAGTTTCCGGCCAGGGGGTCGGCAGTACTTC | CASSFRPGGRQYF
TRBJ1-2 | . | few | TRBV20-1 | TGCAGTGCTAGTGTTGGCGTCAGTGCGGACTATGGCTACACCTTC | CSASVGVSADYGYTF
TRBJ1-5 | . | many | TRBV6-1 | TGTGCCAGCAGGTCAAATAACAATCAGCCCCAGCATTTT | CASRSNNNQPQHF
TRBJ2-1 | TRBD1 | . | TRBV30 | TGTGCCTGGAGTCGGGACAGGGGGCCCAATGAGCAGTTCTTC | CAWSRDRGPNEQFF
TRBJ2-1 | . | few | TRBV2 | TGTGCCAGCAGAGAAACGGGGCTTAACAATGAGCAGTTCTTC | CASRETGLNNEQFF
TRBJ2-7 | TRBD2 | . | TRBV9 | TGTGCCAGCGGCCTAGGACTAGCAGATTACGAGCAGTACTTC | CASGLGLADYEQYF
TRBJ2-1 | . | . | TRBV20-1 | TGCAGTGCTTCTTCTCGGCGCTACAATGAGCAGTTCTTC | CSASSRRYNEQFF
TRBJ1-4 | . | . | TRBV29-1 | TGCAGCGTTGGGAGTAATGAAAAACTGTTTTTT | CSVGSNEKLFF
TRBJ2-7 | . | few | TRBV5-1 | TGCGCCAGCAGCTTGACGCCGGGACGGACGGACGAGCAGTACTTC | CASSLTPGRTDEQYF
TRBJ1-2 | TRBD1 | few | TRBV10-3 | TGTGCCATCAGTGAATTGGAATTAGGGGCAGGGGGCAACTATGGCTACACCTTC | CAISELELGAGGNYGYTF
TRBJ1-1 | TRBD1 | many | TRBV20-1 | TGCAGTGCTCCTCTCGGGACAGGTAGGAACACTGAAGCTTTCTTT | CSAPLGTGRNTEAFF
TRBJ2-7 | TRBD2 | few | TRBV3-1 | TGTGCCAGCGGGGGGACTAGCGCCTACGAGCAGTACTTC | CASGGTSAYEQYF
TRBJ1-1 | TRBD1 | . | TRBV30 | TGTGCCTGGAGTGCCACTCGCCGGGACAGGGGGGCTTTCTTT | CAWSATRRDRGAFF
TRBJ2-2 | . | . | TRBV12-3/TRBV12-4 | TGTGCCAGCAGTTTTTACAGTAGGGGGACCGGGGAGCTGTTTTTT | CASSFYSRGTGELFF
TRBJ1-6 | . | . | TRBV3-1 | TGTGCCAGCAGCCAAGGAGGGTGGGGTTCACCCCTCCACTTT | CASSQGGWGSPLHF
TRBJ2-7 | . | . | TRBV6-5 | TGTGCCAGCAGTCCCAACCGGGACTTCCTGAACTTC | CASSPNRDFLNF
TRBJ2-1 | . | . | TRBV4-1 | TGCGCCAGCAGCCATATCAACCTTGTAACTGAGCAGTTCTTC | CASSHINLVTEQFF
TRBJ2-1 | . | . | TRBV27 | TGTGCCAGCAGTTTAGTCACAGGTCCCCCCATGCAGGAGCAGTTCTTC | CASSLVTGPPMQEQFF
TRBJ2-2 | TRBD2 | . | TRBV20-1 | TGCAGTGCTAGAGACCTGACTAGCGGGCCGAACACCGGGGAGCTGTTTTTT | CSARDLTSGPNTGELFF
TRBJ2-6 | . | . | TRBV5-1 | TGCGCCAGCAGCTCAGACGCTGGGGCCAACGTCCTGACTTTC | CASSSDAGANVLTF
TRBJ1-1 | . | many | TRBV12-3/TRBV12-4 | TGTGCCAGCAGTCCCTCTGGGGTGAACACTGAAGCTTTCTTT | CASSPSGVNTEAFF
TRBJ1-1 | . | . | TRBV5-1 | TGCGCCAGCAGCTTGCGCCCTCAAGACAGTAACACTGAAGCTTTCTTT | CASSLRPQDSNTEAFF
TRBJ1-5 | . | many | TRBV7-8 | TGTGCCAGCAGCCCCCAGGCGGCGGGATCCCAAAGCAATCAGCCCCAGCATTTT | CASSPQAAGSQSNQPQHF
TRBJ2-7 | . | . | TRBV6-5 | TGTGCCAGCAGTTACTCATTGCGCTGGGGCGAACTTACCTACGAGCAGTACTTC | CASSYSLRWGELTYEQYF
TRBJ1-1 | TRBD1 | few | TRBV20-1 | TGCAGTGCTAGAAGCAGGGGGCGGATCGATGAAGCTTTCTTT | CSARSRGRIDEAFF
TRBJ2-3 | . | few | TRBV5-1 | TGCGCCAGCAGCTCCTCTCGACTTGTGGGGGCCGGGGCTAGCACAGATACGCAGTATTTT | CASSSSRLVGAGASTDTQYF
TRBJ2-3 | . | few | TRBV7-2 | TGTGCCAGCAGCGTGGGCCGGGGGACAGATACGCAGTATTTT | CASSVGRGTDTQYF
TRBJ2-7 | . | . | TRBV28 | TGTGCCAGCAGTGACAGGAGCGAGCAGTACTTC | CASSDRSEQYF
TRBJ1-2 | TRBD1 | few | TRBV3-1 | TGTGCCAGCAGCAAAGGGCCGGCAGGGGGGGAGTATGGCTACACCTTC | CASSKGPAGGEYGYTF
TRBJ1-1 | . | . | TRBV7-8 | TGTGCCAGCAGCTTACTGGGGACGTTGAACACTGAAGCTTTCTTT | CASSLLGTLNTEAFF
TRBJ2-7 | . | few | TRBV11-2 | TGTGCCAGCAGCTTTGGTCGGGGCTCCTACGAGCAGTACTTC | CASSFGRGSYEQYF
TRBJ1-1 | . | few | TRBV6-5 | TGTGCCAGCAGTTACGGCGGCGGATTTCTTAACTTT | CASSYGGGFLNF
TRBJ2-1 | . | . | TRBV7-9 | TGTGCCAGCAGCCCCCAGGAGGGGAGCTCCTACAATGAGCAGTTCTTC | CASSPQEGSSYNEQFF
TRBJ2-7 | . | few | TRBV29-1 | TGCAGCGTTGTTTCCGGTCCCACCTACGAGCAGTACTTC | CSVVSGPTYEQYF
TRBJ2-1 | . | . | TRBV5-5 | TGTGCCAGCAGCTTGTGGGGGGGCCTGTACAATGAGCAGTTCTTC | CASSLWGGLYNEQFF
TRBJ2-2 | . | few | TRBV2 | TGTGCCACACCTAACGGGAGACCCGGGGAGCTGTTTTTT | CATPNGRPGELFF
TRBJ2-4 | TRBD2 | few | TRBV5-1 | TGCGCCAGCAGCGATGTACAGCGGGAGGCAAACATTCAGTACTTC | CASSDVQREANIQYF
TRBJ2-7 | . | few | TRBV27 | TGTGCCAGCAGTTCCAGGGTGTTCCACGAGCAGTACTTC | CASSSRVFHEQYF
TRBJ1-3 | TRBD1 | once | TRBV18 | TGTGCCAGCTCACCAACCGGACAGGGTGGAAACACCATATATTTT | CASSPTGQGGNTIYF
TRBJ2-5 | TRBD2 | few | TRBV12-3/TRBV12-4 | TGTGCCAGCACCGGCGGGGGGGAGACCCAGTACTTC | CASTGGGETQYF
TRBJ1-1 | . | few | TRBV6-1 | TGTGCCAGCAGTGAGTGGCGGGTTCGGGACGACACTGAAGCTTTCTTT | CASSEWRVRDDTEAFF
TRBJ2-6 | . | . | TRBV12-3/TRBV12-4 | TGTGCCAGCACCCCCCTCCCGGGACGGCAAACGTCTGGGGCCAACGTCCTGACTTTC | CASTPLPGRQTSGANVLTF
TRBJ2-3 | . | many | TRBV3-1 | TGTGCCAGCAGCCAAGGCGGGGGCGGGGATACGCAGTATTTT | CASSQGGGGDTQYF
TRBJ1-5 | . | . | TRBV21-1 | TGTGCCGCCAGGCAGGCCCACAATCAGCCCCAGCATTTT | CAARQAHNQPQHF
TRBJ2-1 | TRBD1 | few | TRBV7-9 | TGTGCCACCAGATACAGGGGAGACTACTACAATGAGCAGTTCTTC | CATRYRGDYYNEQFF
TRBJ2-4 | . | . | TRBV11-2 | TGTGCCAGCAGCTTAGACCGGTCACCGGGGACCCTAGCCAAAAACATTCAGTACTTC | CASSLDRSPGTLAKNIQYF